Here is one T cell receptor beta chain with its context. The target antigen is unknown. The sample is drawn from a study of T cell responses to AZD1222 COVID-19 vaccine. The study, taken as a whole, reports: Donors, mostly white British, included more females; clonal diversity was possibly underestimated. Increases in Spike-specific TCR breadth and depth were seen after two AZD1222 doses. Repertoires were obtained solely post-peak T cell response. Unmutated variant regions reportedly attract nearly half of all spike-specific TCRs.

The protocol was immunoSEQ multiplex PCR, while the TCRdb copy is restricted to in-frame clones and leaves out a portion. The sample records 95,000 to 100,000 clones, about 88% being singletons. Trimming shortened V by 2 bases and J by 0 bases, and 11 bases separated the two germline ends. Germline lookup yields CDR1 MNHEY and CDR2 SVGEGT. There are 15 residues in the CDR3. This chain connects TRBV6-2 or TRBV6-3 to TRBJ2-7, with D tentatively TRBD1 or TRBD2 (6 bases each). This clonotype originated in an adult in good health. This specimen was peripheral blood, taken on day 0 of AZD1222 vaccination. This CDR3 is CASSYVGGPSYEQYF. The CDR3 bases are TGTGCCAGCAGTTACGTCGGGGGCCCCTCCTACGAGCAGTACTTC.